The sequence of this TCR beta chain was determined in a study of spatial heterogeneity in lung cancer. Germline CDR1 reads MNHEY; CDR2 reads SVGEGT. The CDR3 totals 16 residues. Trimming removed 0 bases from V and 4 bases from J, with 10 bases in between. A distinct unique molecular identifier was carried by each TCR cDNA molecule. TCRdb independently ran MiXCR on the 5' RACE reads; one entry per CDR3 protein. This table holds over 10,000 distinct CDR3 sequences, over 3% found once. Study results and caveats: Counts that tracked tumor mutation counts were those of expanded intratumoral alpha and beta TCRs.

This clonotype was detected many times. Antigen specificity is unknown. As to time point: sample taken at primary tumor resection. Whole RNA, isolated from tumor, nontumor lung or frozen PBMC, was sequenced without prior sorting. The rearrangement links TRBV6-2 or TRBV6-3 to TRBJ1-6; D gene unclear. The TCR comes from a male donor with early-stage non-small cell lung cancer. The material sequenced was lung tumor tissue, taken at surgery. CDR3 DNA sequence: TGTGCCAGCAGTTACTCGGGCGGAACTTATAATTCACCCCTCCACTTT. It is translated as CASSYSGGTYNSPLHF.